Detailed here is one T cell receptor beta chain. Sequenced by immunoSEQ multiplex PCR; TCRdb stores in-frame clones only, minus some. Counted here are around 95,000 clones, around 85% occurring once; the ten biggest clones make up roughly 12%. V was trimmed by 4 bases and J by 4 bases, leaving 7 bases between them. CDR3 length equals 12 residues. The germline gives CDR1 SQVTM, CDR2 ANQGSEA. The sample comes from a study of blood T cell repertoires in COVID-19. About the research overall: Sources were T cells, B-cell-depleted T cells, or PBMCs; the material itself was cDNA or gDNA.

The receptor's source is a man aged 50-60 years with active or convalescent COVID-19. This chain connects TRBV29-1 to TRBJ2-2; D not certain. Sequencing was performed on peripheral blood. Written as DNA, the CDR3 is TGCAGCGTTGTCAGTACCACCGGGGAGCTGTTTTTT. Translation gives CSVVSTTGELFF.